This T cell receptor (beta chain) derives from a study of tumor-infiltrating lymphocytes in primary liver carcinoma. CDR1 SGHRS and CDR2 YFSETQ come from the germline V gene. CDR3 length: 16 residues. The study co-extracted DNA and RNA from 20-30 mg of unsorted bulk tissue. Comment on this clonotype: Germline and junction disagree at one end, which may indicate a read error.

Starting from 500 ng of total RNA, TCR beta cDNA was produced with a primer in the constant region. ARM-PCR, slightly modified, supplied the TCR beta libraries through three nested multiplex PCR rounds. TRBV1-TRBV30 forward primers paired with a C-beta reverse primer were used in the first two PCR rounds, which ran about 11 cycles each. TCRdb ran MiXCR on the multiplex PCR reads and lists one entry per CDR3 protein. Among about 100,000 distinct CDR3 sequences, 69% were seen once, and the ten largest hold more than 8%. This clonotype was sampled from a woman aged 55 to 70 with primary liver carcinoma and hepatitis B virus infection. Sample: liver tumor tissue from sampling region 5. Subset specified: tumor region T5, tumor centre. The chain is built from TRBV5-1 and TRBJ2-3, with D possibly matching TRBD2 (5 bases). CDR3 nucleotides: TGCGCCAACAGCCCCGCCGGGGAACCCTCCACAGATACGCAGTATTTT. Its translation: CANSPAGEPSTDTQYF.